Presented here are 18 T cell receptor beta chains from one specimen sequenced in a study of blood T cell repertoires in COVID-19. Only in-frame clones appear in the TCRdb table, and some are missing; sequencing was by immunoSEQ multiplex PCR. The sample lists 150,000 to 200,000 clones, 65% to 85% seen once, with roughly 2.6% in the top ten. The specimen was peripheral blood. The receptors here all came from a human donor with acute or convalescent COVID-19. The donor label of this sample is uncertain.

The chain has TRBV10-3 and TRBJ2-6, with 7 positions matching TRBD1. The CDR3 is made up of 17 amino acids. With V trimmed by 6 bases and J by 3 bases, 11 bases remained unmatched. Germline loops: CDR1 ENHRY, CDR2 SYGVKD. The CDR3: CAISQSTGAGGANVLTF. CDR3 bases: TGTGCCATCAGCCAAAGTACAGGGGCCGGTGGGGCCAACGTCCTGACTTTC.

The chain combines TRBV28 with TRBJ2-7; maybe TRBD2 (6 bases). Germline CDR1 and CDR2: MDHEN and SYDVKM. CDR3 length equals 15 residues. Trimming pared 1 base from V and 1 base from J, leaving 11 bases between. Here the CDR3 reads CASSLFGTASYEQYF. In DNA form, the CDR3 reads TGTGCCAGCAGTTTATTTGGGACTGCGTCCTACGAGCAGTACTTC.

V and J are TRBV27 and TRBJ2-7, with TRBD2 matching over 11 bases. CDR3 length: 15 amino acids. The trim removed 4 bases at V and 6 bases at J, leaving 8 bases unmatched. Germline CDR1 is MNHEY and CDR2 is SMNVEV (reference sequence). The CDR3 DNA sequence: TGTGCCAGCAGTTCCTTCCGACTAGCGGGGCGCGAGCAGTACTTC. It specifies CASSSFRLAGREQYF.

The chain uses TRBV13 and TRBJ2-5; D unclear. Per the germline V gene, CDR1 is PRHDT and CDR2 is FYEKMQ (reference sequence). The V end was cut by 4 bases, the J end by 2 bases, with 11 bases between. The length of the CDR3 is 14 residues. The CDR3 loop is CASSSYSSQETQYF. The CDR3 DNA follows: TGTGCCAGCAGCTCTTACAGTTCTCAAGAGACCCAGTACTTC.

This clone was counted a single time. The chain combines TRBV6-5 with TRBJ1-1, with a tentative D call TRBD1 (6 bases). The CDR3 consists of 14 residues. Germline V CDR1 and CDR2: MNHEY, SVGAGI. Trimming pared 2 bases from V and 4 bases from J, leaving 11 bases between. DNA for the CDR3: TGTGCCAGCAGTTACAAGGGGGAGGGCACTGAAGCTTTCTTT. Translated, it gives CASSYKGEGTEAFF.

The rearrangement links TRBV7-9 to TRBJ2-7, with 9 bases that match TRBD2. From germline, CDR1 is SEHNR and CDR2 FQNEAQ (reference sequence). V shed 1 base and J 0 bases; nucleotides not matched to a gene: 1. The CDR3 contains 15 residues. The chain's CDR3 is CASSLVLAGSYEQYF. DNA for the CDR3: TGTGCCAGCAGCTTAGTACTAGCGGGCTCCTACGAGCAGTACTTC.

The CDR3 spells CASSPGWDEQYF. The DNA for the CDR3 is TGTGCCAGCAGCCCAGGGTGGGACGAGCAGTACTTC. The chain recombines TRBV11-2 with TRBJ2-7; a weak D match, TRBD1 (5 bases). The V gene lost 5 bases and the J gene lost 5 bases, with 10 bases spanning the gap. This CDR3 is 12 amino acids long. Germline lookup yields CDR1 SGHAT and CDR2 FQNNGV.

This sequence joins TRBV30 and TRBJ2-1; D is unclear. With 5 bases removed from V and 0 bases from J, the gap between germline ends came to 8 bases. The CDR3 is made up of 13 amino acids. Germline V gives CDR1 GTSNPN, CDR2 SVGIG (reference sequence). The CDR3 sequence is CAWAGRSYNEQFF. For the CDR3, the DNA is TGTGCCTGGGCAGGTCGCTCCTACAATGAGCAGTTCTTC.

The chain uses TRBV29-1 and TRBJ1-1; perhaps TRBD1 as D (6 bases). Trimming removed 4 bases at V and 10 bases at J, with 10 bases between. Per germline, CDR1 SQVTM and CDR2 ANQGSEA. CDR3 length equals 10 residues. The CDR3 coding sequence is TGCAGCGTTGGTGGCAGGGGAGCTTTCTTT. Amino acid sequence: CSVGGRGAFF.

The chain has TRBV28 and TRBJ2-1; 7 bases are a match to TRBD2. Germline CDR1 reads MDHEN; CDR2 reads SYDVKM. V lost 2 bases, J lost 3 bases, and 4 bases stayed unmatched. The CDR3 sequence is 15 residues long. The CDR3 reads CASSLGGTNYNEQFF. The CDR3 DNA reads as TGTGCCAGCAGTTTAGGCGGGACTAACTACAATGAGCAGTTCTTC. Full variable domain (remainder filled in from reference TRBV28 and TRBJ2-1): DVKVTQSSRYLVKRTGEKVFLECVQDMDHENMFWYRQDPGLGLRLIYFSYDVKMKEKGDIPEGYSVSREKKERFSLILESASTNQTSMYLCASSLGGTNYNEQFFGPGTRLTVL.

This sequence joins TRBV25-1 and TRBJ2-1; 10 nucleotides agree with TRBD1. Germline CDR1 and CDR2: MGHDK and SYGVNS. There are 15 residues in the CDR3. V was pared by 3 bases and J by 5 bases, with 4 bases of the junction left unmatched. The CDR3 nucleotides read TGTGCCAGCAGTGAGTCCGGGACAGGGGACAATGAGCAGTTCTTC. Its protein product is CASSESGTGDNEQFF.

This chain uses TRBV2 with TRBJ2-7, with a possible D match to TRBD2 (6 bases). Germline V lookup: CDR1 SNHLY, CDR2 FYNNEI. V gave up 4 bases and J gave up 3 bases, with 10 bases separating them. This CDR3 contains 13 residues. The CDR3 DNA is TGTGCCAGCAGTGGGGACTTCCGCTACGAGCAGTACTTC. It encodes CASSGDFRYEQYF.

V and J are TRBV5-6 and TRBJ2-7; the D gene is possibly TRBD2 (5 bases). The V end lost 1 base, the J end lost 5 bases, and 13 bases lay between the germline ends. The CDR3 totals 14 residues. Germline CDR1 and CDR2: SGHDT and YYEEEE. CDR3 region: CASSLLGVEDEQYF. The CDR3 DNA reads TGTGCCAGCAGCTTGTTGGGAGTTGAGGACGAGCAGTACTTC. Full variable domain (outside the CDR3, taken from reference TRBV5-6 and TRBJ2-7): DAGVTQSPTHLIKTRGQQVTLRCSPKSGHDTVSWYQQALGQGPQFIFQYYEEEERQRGNFPDRFSGHQFPNYSSELNVNALLLGDSALYLCASSLLGVEDEQYFGPGTRLTVT.

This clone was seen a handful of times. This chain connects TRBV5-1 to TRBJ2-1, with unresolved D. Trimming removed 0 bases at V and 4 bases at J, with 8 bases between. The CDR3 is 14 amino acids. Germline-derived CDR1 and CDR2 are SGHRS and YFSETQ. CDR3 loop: CASSLALVYNEQFF. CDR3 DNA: TGCGCCAGCAGCTTGGCGCTAGTTTACAATGAGCAGTTCTTC.

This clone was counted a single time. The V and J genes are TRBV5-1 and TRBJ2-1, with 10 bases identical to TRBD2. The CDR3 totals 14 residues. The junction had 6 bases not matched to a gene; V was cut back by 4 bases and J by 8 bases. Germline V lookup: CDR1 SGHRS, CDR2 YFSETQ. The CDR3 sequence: CASSISGGFDEQFF. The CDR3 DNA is TGCGCCAGCAGCATTAGCGGGGGGTTTGATGAGCAGTTCTTC.

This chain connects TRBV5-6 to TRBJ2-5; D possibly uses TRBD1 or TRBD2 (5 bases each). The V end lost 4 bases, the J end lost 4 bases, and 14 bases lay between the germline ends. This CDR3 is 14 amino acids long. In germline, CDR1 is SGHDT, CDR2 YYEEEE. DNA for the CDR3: TGTGCCAGCAGCCTGGGGGTGGCGGGAGAGACCCAGTACTTC. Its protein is CASSLGVAGETQYF.

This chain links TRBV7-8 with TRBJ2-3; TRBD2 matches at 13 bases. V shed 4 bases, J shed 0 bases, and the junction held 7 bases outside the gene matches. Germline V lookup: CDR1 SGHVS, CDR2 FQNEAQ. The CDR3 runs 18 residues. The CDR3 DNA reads TGTGCCAGCAGCTGGACTAGCGGGAGAGGAGGGAGCACAGATACGCAGTATTTT. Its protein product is CASSWTSGRGGSTDTQYF.

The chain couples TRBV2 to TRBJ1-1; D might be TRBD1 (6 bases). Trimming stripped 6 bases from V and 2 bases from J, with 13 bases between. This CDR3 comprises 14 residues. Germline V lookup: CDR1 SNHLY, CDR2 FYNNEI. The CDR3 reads CASRRDKFNTEAFF. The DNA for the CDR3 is TGTGCCAGCAGACGGGACAAATTTAACACTGAAGCTTTCTTT.